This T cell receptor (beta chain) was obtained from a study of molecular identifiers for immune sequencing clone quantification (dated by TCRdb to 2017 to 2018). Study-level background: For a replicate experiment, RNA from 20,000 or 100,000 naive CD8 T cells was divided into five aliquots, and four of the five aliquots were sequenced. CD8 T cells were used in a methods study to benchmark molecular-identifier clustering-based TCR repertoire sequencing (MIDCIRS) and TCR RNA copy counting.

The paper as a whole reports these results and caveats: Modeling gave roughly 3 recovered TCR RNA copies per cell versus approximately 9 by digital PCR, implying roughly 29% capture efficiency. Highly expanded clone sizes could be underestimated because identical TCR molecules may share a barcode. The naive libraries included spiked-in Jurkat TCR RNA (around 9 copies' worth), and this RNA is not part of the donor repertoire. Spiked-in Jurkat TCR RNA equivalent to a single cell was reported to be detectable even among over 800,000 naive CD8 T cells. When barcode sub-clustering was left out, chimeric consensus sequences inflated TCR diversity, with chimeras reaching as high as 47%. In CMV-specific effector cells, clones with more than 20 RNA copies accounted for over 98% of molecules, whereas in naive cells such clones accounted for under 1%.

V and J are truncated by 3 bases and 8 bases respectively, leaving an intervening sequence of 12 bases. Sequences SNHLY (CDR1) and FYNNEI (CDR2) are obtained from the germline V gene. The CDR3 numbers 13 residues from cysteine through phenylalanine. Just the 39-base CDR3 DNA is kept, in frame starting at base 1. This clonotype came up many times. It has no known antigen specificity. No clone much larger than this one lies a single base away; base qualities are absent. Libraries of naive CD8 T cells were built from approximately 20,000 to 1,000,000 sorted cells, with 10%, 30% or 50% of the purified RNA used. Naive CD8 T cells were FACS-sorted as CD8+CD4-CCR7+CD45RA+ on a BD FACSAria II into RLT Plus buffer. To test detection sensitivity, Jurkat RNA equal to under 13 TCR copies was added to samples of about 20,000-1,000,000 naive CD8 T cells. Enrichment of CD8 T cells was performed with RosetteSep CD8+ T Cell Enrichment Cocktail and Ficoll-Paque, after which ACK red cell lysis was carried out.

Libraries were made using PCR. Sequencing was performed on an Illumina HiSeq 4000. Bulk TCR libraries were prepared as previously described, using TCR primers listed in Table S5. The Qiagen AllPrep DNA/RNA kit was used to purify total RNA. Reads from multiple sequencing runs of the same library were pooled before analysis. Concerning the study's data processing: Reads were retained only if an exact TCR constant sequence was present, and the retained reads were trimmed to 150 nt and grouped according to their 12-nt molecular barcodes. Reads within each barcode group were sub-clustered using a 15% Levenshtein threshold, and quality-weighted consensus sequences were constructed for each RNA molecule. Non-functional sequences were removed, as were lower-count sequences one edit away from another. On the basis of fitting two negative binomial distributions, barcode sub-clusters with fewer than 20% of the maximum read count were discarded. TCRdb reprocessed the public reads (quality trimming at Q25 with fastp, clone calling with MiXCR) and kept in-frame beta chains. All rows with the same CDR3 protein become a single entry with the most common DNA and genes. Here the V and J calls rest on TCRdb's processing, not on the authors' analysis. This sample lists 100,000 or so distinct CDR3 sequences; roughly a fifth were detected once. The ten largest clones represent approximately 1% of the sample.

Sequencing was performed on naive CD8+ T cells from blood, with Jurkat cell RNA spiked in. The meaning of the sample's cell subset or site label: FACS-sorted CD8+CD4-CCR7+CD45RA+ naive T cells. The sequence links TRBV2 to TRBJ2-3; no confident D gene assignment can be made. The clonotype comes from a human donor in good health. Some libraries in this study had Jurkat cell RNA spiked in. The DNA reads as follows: TGTGCCAGCAGTGATATACTTGTTCCTACGCAGTATTTT. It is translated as CASSDILVPTQYF. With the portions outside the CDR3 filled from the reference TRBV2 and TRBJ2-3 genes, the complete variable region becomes EPEVTQTPSHQVTQMGQEVILRCVPISNHLYFYWYRQILGQKVEFLVSFYNNEISEKSEIFDDQFSVERPDGSNFTLKIRSTKLEDSAMYFCASSDILVPTQYFGPGTRLTVL.